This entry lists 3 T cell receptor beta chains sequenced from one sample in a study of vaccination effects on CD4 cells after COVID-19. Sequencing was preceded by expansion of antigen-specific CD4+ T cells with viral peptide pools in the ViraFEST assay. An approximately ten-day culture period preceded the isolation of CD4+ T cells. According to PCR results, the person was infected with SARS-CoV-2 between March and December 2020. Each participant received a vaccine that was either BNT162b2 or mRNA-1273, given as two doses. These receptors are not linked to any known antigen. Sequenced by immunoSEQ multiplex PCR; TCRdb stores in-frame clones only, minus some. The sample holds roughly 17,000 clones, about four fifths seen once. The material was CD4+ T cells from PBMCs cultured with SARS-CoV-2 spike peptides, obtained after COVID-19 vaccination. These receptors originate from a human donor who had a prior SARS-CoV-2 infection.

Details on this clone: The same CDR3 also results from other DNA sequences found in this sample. CDR3: CASSLGPSRGTDTQYF. The CDR3 nucleotides read TGTGCCAGCAGCTTGGGTCCATCCCGAGGGACAGATACGCAGTATTTT. The chain employs TRBV5-5 and TRBJ2-3; D is perhaps TRBD2 (5 bases). The CDR3 sequence is 16 residues long. V was trimmed by 0 bases and J by 3 bases, leaving 14 bases between them. CDR1 and CDR2 from the germline V gene are SGHKS and YYEKEE (reference sequence).

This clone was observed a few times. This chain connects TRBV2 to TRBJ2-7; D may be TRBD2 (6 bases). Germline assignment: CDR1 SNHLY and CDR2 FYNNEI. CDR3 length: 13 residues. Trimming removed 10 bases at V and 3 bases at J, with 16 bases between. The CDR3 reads CATGGIFGYEQYF. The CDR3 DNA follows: TGTGCCACCGGAGGGATTTTTGGCTACGAGCAGTACTTC.

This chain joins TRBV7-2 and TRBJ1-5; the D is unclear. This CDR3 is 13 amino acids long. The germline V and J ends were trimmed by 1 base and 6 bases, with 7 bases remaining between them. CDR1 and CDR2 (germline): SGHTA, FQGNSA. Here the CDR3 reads CASSLGVGQPQHF. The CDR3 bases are TGTGCCAGCAGCTTAGGAGTTGGTCAGCCCCAGCATTTT.